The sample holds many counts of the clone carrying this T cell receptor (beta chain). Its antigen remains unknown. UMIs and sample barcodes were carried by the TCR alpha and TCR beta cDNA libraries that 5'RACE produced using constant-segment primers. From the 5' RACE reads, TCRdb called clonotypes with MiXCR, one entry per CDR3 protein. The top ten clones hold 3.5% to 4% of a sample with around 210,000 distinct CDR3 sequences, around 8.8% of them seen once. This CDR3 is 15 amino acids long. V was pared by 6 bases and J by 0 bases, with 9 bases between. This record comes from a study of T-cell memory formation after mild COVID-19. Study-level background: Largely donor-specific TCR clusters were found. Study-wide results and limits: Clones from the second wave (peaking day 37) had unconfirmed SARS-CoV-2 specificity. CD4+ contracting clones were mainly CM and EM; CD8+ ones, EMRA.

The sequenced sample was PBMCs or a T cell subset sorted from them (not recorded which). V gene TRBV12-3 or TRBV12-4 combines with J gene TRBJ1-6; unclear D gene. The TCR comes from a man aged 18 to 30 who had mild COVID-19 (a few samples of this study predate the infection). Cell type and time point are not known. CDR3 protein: CASRGRSSYNSPLHF. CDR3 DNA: TGTGCCAGCAGAGGCAGGAGCTCCTATAATTCACCCCTCCACTTT.